This TCR beta chain comes out of a study of T cells in Graves' hyperthyroidism and ophthalmopathy (dated by TCRdb to between 2019 and 2020). Background for the entire study: Peripheral blood samples were taken at initial diagnosis, before any treatment was given. Prospective prediction of ophthalmopathy was tested in an independent validation cohort of approximately 18 hyperthyroidism patients and around 16 patients who later progressed to ophthalmopathy. To identify distinguishing TCR V-J signatures, a discovery cohort of around 100 patients was used, comprising 43 with Graves' ophthalmopathy and around 60 with stable Graves' hyperthyroidism. Thyroid tissue and blood T-cell repertoires from about six Graves' hyperthyroidism patients were also compared in the study. The paper describes TCR Vbeta CDR3 sequencing of 130 to 150 peripheral blood samples, made up of about 41 ophthalmopathy patients, some 76 hyperthyroidism patients and 17 progressor patients. Following sampling, methimazole starting at 30 mg daily was given to hyperthyroidism patients, and high-dose intravenous methylprednisolone was given to ophthalmopathy patients. The 95 to 100 discovery patients were divided at random into training and test sets in a 7:3 ratio.

TCR beta CDR3 regions were amplified from RNA transcripts. The TCR CDR3 was subjected to a first round of RT-PCR using the HTBI primer set and the Qiagen OneStep RT-PCR kit. Libraries were constructed in a second round of multiplex PCR, after which size selection and purification were performed. The libraries were sequenced on an Illumina HiSeq2000 using paired-end 100 bp reads. As for the original processing: SOAPnuke was used to process the raw data, with reads discarded if the reads contained adapters or uncalled bases, had a mean Phred below 15, or lacked an exact constant-primer or identifier match. COPE v1.2.5 was used to merge the high-quality paired reads, and each unique nucleotide sequence was defined as a clonotype. MiTCR v1.1 was used to align clonotypes to the IMGT TRBV, TRBD and TRBJ reference segments. The analysis was restricted to V-J combinations with a frequency above 0.0001, which together covered approximately 99% of the repertoires. The TCS score was defined as F50 (clonal expansion) divided by E x V (chaos), with BLOSUM62-based TCRdist calculated between CDR3 peptides within each V-J. Welch's t-statistics and random forest reduced 500 to 650 V-J features to roughly 13, which were used in a naive Bayes classifier (R e1071). TCRdb reprocessing: public reads trimmed at Q25 with fastp, clones called with MiXCR, in-frame beta chains kept. Each CDR3 protein appears once, grouped with its most common genes and DNA. The V and J calls and clone size come from TCRdb's table, not from the authors' own analysis. For this sample there are about 200,000 distinct CDR3 sequences; 15% to 20% appear just once. The ten largest clones take up 50% of the sample.

The full study reports these points: Most expanded thyroid clonotypes (frequency above 0.001) were also detected in blood, suggesting blood repertoires may reflect thyroid immune responses. No statistical method was used to fix the sample size in advance, and group allocation was not hidden from the investigators. Ophthalmopathy was separated from stable hyperthyroidism by a 13 V-J signature model, with around 88% sensitivity and approximately 84% specificity obtained in cross-validation and 80%/75% obtained in testing. In validation, the model predicted progression to ophthalmopathy a median of roughly 6.2 months before onset, with about 71% sensitivity and 72.22% specificity.

In this sample, this clonotype turned up many times. It has no known antigen specificity. No base quality values were provided; no much bigger clone lies one nucleotide off. Trimming at the junction amounts to 1 base on V and 5 bases on J, and the germline ends lie 12 bases apart. Counted from cysteine to phenylalanine, this CDR3 has 14 amino acids. Only CDR3 DNA is held: 42 bases, read in frame from base 1. A patient counted as having stable Graves' hyperthyroidism if no progression to ophthalmopathy occurred over 18 months of follow-up. The hyperthyroidism patients were between 18 and 65 years old and newly diagnosed, with a disease duration of less than 2 months. The study excluded patients with uncontrolled infections, other autoimmune diseases, pregnancy or lactation. Diagnoses were established on the basis of clinical symptoms, serum thyroxine and TRAb, thyroid ultrasound, and orbital computed tomography. PBMCs were isolated from 7.5 to 10 ml of fresh peripheral blood by Ficoll-Paque density gradient centrifugation. Total RNA was extracted using Trizol reagent, and RNA quality was assessed on an Agilent 2100 Bioanalyzer.

The sequence derives from a man aged 50 or older with Graves' hyperthyroidism. The receptor chain draws on TRBV12-3 or TRBV12-4 and TRBJ2-7; TRBD2 is perhaps the D gene, given 5 matching bases. The sequenced sample was blood. The CDR3 sequence is CASSLGGSLNEQYF. The sequenced DNA: TGTGCCAGCAGTTTAGGTGGGAGCCTCAACGAGCAGTACTTC.